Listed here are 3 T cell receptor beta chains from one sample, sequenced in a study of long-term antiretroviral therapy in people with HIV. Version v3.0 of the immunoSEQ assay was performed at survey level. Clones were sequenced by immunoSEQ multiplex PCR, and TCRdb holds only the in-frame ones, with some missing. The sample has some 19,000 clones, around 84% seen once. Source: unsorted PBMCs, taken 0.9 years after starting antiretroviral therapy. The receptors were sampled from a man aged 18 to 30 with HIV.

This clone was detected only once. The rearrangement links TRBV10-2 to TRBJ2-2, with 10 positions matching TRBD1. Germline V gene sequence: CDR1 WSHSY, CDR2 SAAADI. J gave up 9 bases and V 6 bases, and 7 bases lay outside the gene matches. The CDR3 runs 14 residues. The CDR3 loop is CASRLDRGLWELFF. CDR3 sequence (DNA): TGCGCCAGCAGACTCGACAGGGGGCTGTGGGAGCTGTTTTTT.

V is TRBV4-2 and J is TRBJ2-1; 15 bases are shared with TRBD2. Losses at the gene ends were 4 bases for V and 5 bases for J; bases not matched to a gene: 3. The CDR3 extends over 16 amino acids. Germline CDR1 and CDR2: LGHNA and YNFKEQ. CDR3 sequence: CASSPGLAGGNNEQFF. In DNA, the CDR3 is TGTGCCAGCAGCCCCGGACTAGCGGGGGGGAACAATGAGCAGTTCTTC.

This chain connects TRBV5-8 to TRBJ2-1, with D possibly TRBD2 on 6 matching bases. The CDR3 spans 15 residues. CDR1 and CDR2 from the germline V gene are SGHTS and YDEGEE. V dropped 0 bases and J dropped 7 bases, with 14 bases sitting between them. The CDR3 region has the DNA TGTGCCAGCAGCTTGGGGGACTCCCCTATGAATGAGCAGTTCTTC. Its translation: CASSLGDSPMNEQFF.